The next 27 T cell receptor beta chains were all read from a single sample in a study of blood T cell repertoires in COVID-19 (dated by TCRdb to about 2020). Receptor amplification or capture employed the immunoSEQ multiplex PCR assay. TCRdb mirrors the immuneACCESS table, restricted to in-frame sequences. Some clones are absent from its copies; in checked studies, under half trace to an unresolved V gene, and the reason for the others is unknown. This sample has under 100,000 clones in its table, and about nine tenths of those were observed once. Under 3.5% of the sample is in the top ten clones. Sequenced material: peripheral blood. The source of these receptors is a woman in her 70s with acute or convalescent COVID-19.

V gene TRBV18 combines with J gene TRBJ2-7, with TRBD2 identical over 12 bases. CDR1 is KGHSH and CDR2 is LQKENI in the germline V gene. The V and J ends lost 2 bases and 6 bases, in that order; junction bases with no gene match: 5. This CDR3 comprises 15 residues. In DNA, the CDR3 is TGTGCCAGCTCACCAACTAGCGGGGGGCCGTCCGAGCAGTACGTC. Amino acids: CASSPTSGGPSEQYV.

The chain employs TRBV6-2 or TRBV6-3 and TRBJ2-1; 15 bases agree with TRBD2. The CDR3 consists of 17 residues. In germline, CDR1 is MNHEY, CDR2 SVGEGT. Trimming at V came to 2 bases and at J to 7 bases, leaving 6 bases not matched to a gene. This chain's CDR3 is CASSYRTSGRGWNEQFF. The CDR3 DNA sequence: TGTGCCAGCAGTTACCGGACTAGCGGGAGGGGATGGAATGAGCAGTTCTTC.

The rearrangement uses TRBV5-4 and TRBJ2-3; 11 bases align to TRBD2. The length of the CDR3 is 15 residues. The V gene end was trimmed by 5 bases and the J gene end by 1 base; junction bases not matched to a gene: 3. Looked up from germline, CDR1 is SGHNT and CDR2 is YYREEE (reference sequence). The CDR3 DNA reads TGTGCCAGCAGTATACTAGCGGGAGGCACAGATACGCAGTATTTT. Its protein is CASSILAGGTDTQYF.

The chain joins TRBV15 to TRBJ2-1, with 15 bases that match TRBD2. This CDR3 has 20 residues. Germline V CDR1 and CDR2: LNHNV, YYDKDF (reference sequence). The V gene end was trimmed by 0 bases and the J gene end by 4 bases; junction bases not matched to a gene: 10. In DNA, the CDR3 is TGTGCCACCAGCAGAGAACCTCCGGGACTAGCGGGGGGAATGTACAATGAGCAGTTCTTC. Its protein is CATSREPPGLAGGMYNEQFF.

This rearrangement joins TRBV10-3 to TRBJ2-1; no definite D call. Germline V gene lookup returns CDR1 ENHRY and CDR2 SYGVKD. Trimming removed 2 bases at V and 3 bases at J, with 17 bases between. The CDR3 sequence is 17 residues long. The CDR3, as DNA: TGTGCCATCAGTGAGACCAGTAACAGTCGCAACTACAATGAGCAGTTCTTC. Translated: CAISETSNSRNYNEQFF.

This chain connects TRBV18 to TRBJ2-3; TRBD2 aligns across 9 bases. Trimming took 5 bases from V and 3 from J; bases not matched to a gene: 6. The CDR3 length is 15 residues. Germline lookup yields CDR1 KGHSH and CDR2 LQKENI. The CDR3 protein is CASSMLAGETDTQYF. In DNA, the CDR3 is TGTGCCAGCTCAATGTTAGCGGGGGAGACAGATACGCAGTATTTT.

This clone was picked up one time. This chain links TRBV14 with TRBJ1-6, with 7 bases aligning to TRBD1. Germline assignment: CDR1 SGHDN and CDR2 FVKESK. The ends lost 4 bases at V and 4 bases at J; junction bases unmatched: 7. There are 16 residues in the CDR3. The CDR3 spells CASSRRTGGYNSPLHF. CDR3 nucleotide sequence: TGTGCCAGCAGCCGACGGACAGGTGGTTATAATTCACCCCTCCACTTT.

J is TRBJ2-1 and V is TRBV2; D is unclear. V was trimmed by 3 bases and J by 15 bases, leaving 12 bases between them. The CDR3 has 11 amino acids. Germline CDR1 reads SNHLY; CDR2 reads FYNNEI. The DNA of the CDR3 is TGTGCCAGCAGTGACTCGTTCGTTTCGTTCTTC. Translation gives CASSDSFVSFF.

The rearrangement uses TRBV29-1 and TRBJ2-3; a weak D match, TRBD2 (6 bases). V was trimmed by 3 bases and J by 8 bases, leaving 18 bases between them. The CDR3 is made up of 14 amino acids. Germline V gene sequence: CDR1 SQVTM, CDR2 ANQGSEA. Written as DNA, the CDR3 is TGCAGCGTTGACCCCCCCCGGGGGTTGGGTACGCAGTATTTT. It specifies CSVDPPRGLGTQYF.

This chain connects TRBV4-2 to TRBJ2-2, with 8 bases that match TRBD1. This CDR3 is 19 amino acids long. Germline assignment: CDR1 LGHNA and CDR2 YNFKEQ. Trimming took 4 bases from V and 6 from J; bases not matched to a gene: 19. DNA of the CDR3: TGTGCCAGCAGCCGAGAGGCCCCTATTCAGGGGGCGCTCCCCGGGGAGCTGTTTTTT. This encodes CASSREAPIQGALPGELFF.

The chain employs TRBV30 and TRBJ2-1; TRBD2 aligns across 9 bases. Germline assignment: CDR1 GTSNPN and CDR2 SVGIG (reference sequence). The CDR3 is 13 amino acids. J lost 8 bases, V lost 2 bases, and 4 bases had no gene match. The CDR3 spells CAWSRGLADEQFF. The CDR3 DNA sequence: TGTGCCTGGAGTAGGGGACTAGCCGATGAGCAGTTCTTC.

This sequence joins TRBV28 and TRBJ2-2; D ambiguous. The length of the CDR3 is 13 residues. Trimming took off 1 base at V and 5 bases at J, with 5 bases between the two ends. CDR1 MDHEN and CDR2 SYDVKM come from the germline V gene. CDR3 region: CASSLLATGELFF. CDR3 DNA: TGTGCCAGCAGTTTATTAGCTACCGGGGAGCTGTTTTTT.

This rearrangement joins TRBV28 to TRBJ1-3; D is perhaps TRBD1 (6 bases). Trimming left V 3 bases short and J 4 bases short, with 22 bases between. The germline gives CDR1 MDHEN, CDR2 SYDVKM. There are 18 residues in the CDR3. The CDR3 protein is CASSLSWVGTGKGNTIYF. CDR3 nucleotide sequence: TGTGCCAGCAGTTTGAGTTGGGTTGGAACAGGGAAGGGAAACACCATATATTTT.

This clone was detected once. The gene calls are TRBV2 and TRBJ2-5; 8 bases are shared with TRBD1. J was trimmed by 5 bases and V by 8 bases; bases with no gene match: 10. Per germline, CDR1 SNHLY and CDR2 FYNNEI. This CDR3 has 14 amino acids. CDR3 nucleotides: TGTGCCAGCGAATCCGACAGGGGTCGGGAGACCCAGTACTTC. Translated: CASESDRGRETQYF. The complete variable domain, with remaining parts taken from reference TRBV2 and TRBJ2-5, reads EPEVTQTPSHQVTQMGQEVILRCVPISNHLYFYWYRQILGQKVEFLVSFYNNEISEKSEIFDDQFSVERPDGSNFTLKIRSTKLEDSAMYFCASESDRGRETQYFGPGTRLLVL.

The V and J genes are TRBV5-1 and TRBJ1-1; 11 bases align to TRBD1. Unmatched junction bases numbered 8, after V lost 6 bases and J lost 4 bases. The CDR3 is made up of 15 amino acids. Germline V lookup: CDR1 SGHRS, CDR2 YFSETQ. The CDR3 loop is CASKWGQGDVTEAFF. Written as DNA, the CDR3 is TGCGCCAGCAAGTGGGGACAGGGGGATGTCACTGAAGCTTTCTTT.

The chain uses TRBV4-1 and TRBJ1-5, with D perhaps TRBD1 (6 bases). Germline CDR1 reads MGHRA; CDR2 reads YSYEKL. This CDR3 spans 15 amino acids. Trimming left V 2 bases short and J 1 base short, with 9 bases between. This chain's CDR3 is CASSQSGQSNQPQHF. DNA for the CDR3: TGCGCCAGCAGCCAATCTGGACAGAGCAATCAGCCCCAGCATTTT.

The chain joins TRBV5-5 to TRBJ1-1, with 9 bases lining up with TRBD1. The CDR3 length is 19 residues. Trimming at V came to 0 bases and at J to 0 bases, leaving 12 bases not matched to a gene. From germline, CDR1 is SGHKS and CDR2 YYEKEE (reference sequence). The CDR3 DNA follows: TGTGCCAGCAGCTTGGGGACAGGGGATCTAATTTCCATGAACACTGAAGCTTTCTTT. Encoded protein: CASSLGTGDLISMNTEAFF.

The chain links TRBV24-1 to TRBJ1-2, with a weak D call TRBD1 (6 bases). V was trimmed by 2 bases and J by 3 bases, leaving 12 bases between them. This CDR3 contains 15 residues. The germline V gene encodes CDR1 KGHDR and CDR2 SFDVKD. The CDR3 protein is CATSDYKQGHYGYTF. CDR3 DNA: TGTGCCACCAGTGATTACAAACAGGGACACTATGGCTACACCTTC.

The chain couples TRBV18 to TRBJ1-1; D is unresolved. V was clipped by 4 bases and J by 0 bases, with 15 bases between them. Germline assignment: CDR1 KGHSH and CDR2 LQKENI. The CDR3 is made up of 16 amino acids. CDR3 loop: CASSHQEVTMNTEAFF. CDR3 DNA sequence: TGTGCCAGCTCACACCAGGAGGTAACCATGAACACTGAAGCTTTCTTT. Looking up the rest from reference TRBV18 and TRBJ1-1 gives the full variable domain: NAGVMQNPRHLVRRRGQEARLRCSPMKGHSHVYWYRQLPEEGLKFMVYLQKENIIDESGMPKERFSAEFPKEGPSILRIQQVVRGDSAAYFCASSHQEVTMNTEAFFGQGTRLTVV.

Only one count was recorded for this clone. The chain joins TRBV7-2 to TRBJ2-2; TRBD2 agrees at 12 bases. Unmatched junction bases numbered 3, after V lost 5 bases and J lost 5 bases. This CDR3 has 15 amino acids. CDR1 is SGHTA and CDR2 is FQGNSA in the germline V gene. The CDR3 loop is CASSQTSGGTGELFF. The CDR3 nucleotides are TGTGCCAGCAGCCAAACTAGCGGGGGGACCGGGGAGCTGTTTTTT.

The chain couples TRBV19 to TRBJ1-5; 8 bases match TRBD1. V lost 4 bases, J lost 0 bases, and 8 bases stayed unmatched. This CDR3 spans 17 amino acids. Germline loops: CDR1 LNHDA, CDR2 SQIVND (reference sequence). As DNA, the CDR3 is TGTGCCAGTAGTAGGGGATCCGGGACAGGTAGCAATCAGCCCCAGCATTTT. The encoded protein is CASSRGSGTGSNQPQHF.

On this clone: The same CDR3 can be traced to other DNA sequences in this sample. The rearrangement links TRBV3-1 (or the pseudogene TRBV3-2) to TRBJ1-2; D is unresolved. V dropped 1 base and J dropped 2 bases, with 5 bases sitting between them. The CDR3 extends over 13 amino acids. In germline, CDR1 is LGHDT, CDR2 YNNKEL (reference sequence). CDR3 DNA sequence: TGTGCCAGCAGCCAAGCAGGAAACTATGGCTACACCTTC. Translated, it gives CASSQAGNYGYTF.

The chain uses TRBV6-2 or TRBV6-3 and TRBJ1-5; D not certain. Germline CDR1 and CDR2: MNHEY and SVGEGT. This CDR3 has 16 residues. V was clipped by 0 bases and J by 0 bases, with 9 bases between them. This CDR3 reads CASSYSPRNSNQPQHF. As DNA, the CDR3 is TGTGCCAGCAGTTACTCGCCCAGGAATAGCAATCAGCCCCAGCATTTT.

This clone was seen more than once but under ten times. The rearrangement joins TRBV2 to TRBJ1-6; no definite D call. CDR1 SNHLY and CDR2 FYNNEI come from the germline V gene. V lost 6 bases, J lost 7 bases, and 10 bases lay in between. This CDR3 region has 13 residues. The CDR3 nucleotides read TGTGCCAGCAGGGCGGAAGCGAATTCACCCCTCCACTTT. This encodes CASRAEANSPLHF.

The chain joins TRBV6-2 or TRBV6-3 to TRBJ2-7; a possible D gene is TRBD2 (6 bases). This CDR3 spans 15 amino acids. Looked up from germline, CDR1 is MNHEY and CDR2 is SVGEGT. Trimming stripped 4 bases from V and 4 bases from J, with 17 bases between. The CDR3 region is CASSSPGTLGYEQYF. CDR3 DNA sequence: TGTGCCAGCAGTTCGCCCGGGACTTTGGGGTACGAGCAGTACTTC.

The rearrangement links TRBV29-1 to TRBJ2-3; D uncertain. CDR3 length equals 12 residues. Between the trimmed V and J ends, which lost 3 bases and 1 base, there was a span of 5 bases. Germline V gene sequence: CDR1 SQVTM, CDR2 ANQGSEA. DNA for the CDR3: TGCAGCGTTGACTCAGGCACAGATACGCAGTATTTT. Residues: CSVDSGTDTQYF.

CDR3 coding DNA: TGTGCCAGCAGTTTACCGGGGATTGGGAGGAATACGCAGTATTTT. Residues: CASSLPGIGRNTQYF. The rearrangement links TRBV27 to TRBJ2-3; maybe TRBD2 (6 bases). Germline CDR1 and CDR2: MNHEY and SMNVEV (reference sequence). The germline V and J ends were trimmed by 2 bases and 7 bases, with 16 bases remaining between them. The CDR3 is 15 residues long.